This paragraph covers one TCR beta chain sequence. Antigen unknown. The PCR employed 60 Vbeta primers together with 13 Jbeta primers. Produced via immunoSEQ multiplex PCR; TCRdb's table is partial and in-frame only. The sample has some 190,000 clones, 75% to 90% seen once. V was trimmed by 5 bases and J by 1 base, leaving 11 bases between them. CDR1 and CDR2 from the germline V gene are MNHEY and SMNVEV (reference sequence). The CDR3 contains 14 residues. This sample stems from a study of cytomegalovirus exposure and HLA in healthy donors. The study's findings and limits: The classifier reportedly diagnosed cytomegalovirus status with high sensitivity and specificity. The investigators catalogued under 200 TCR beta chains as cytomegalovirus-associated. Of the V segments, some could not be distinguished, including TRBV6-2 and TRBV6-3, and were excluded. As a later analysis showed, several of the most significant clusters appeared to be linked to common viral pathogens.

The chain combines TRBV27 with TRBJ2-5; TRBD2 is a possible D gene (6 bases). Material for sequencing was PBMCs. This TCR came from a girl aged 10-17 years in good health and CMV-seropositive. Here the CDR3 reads CASSLTSTQETQYF. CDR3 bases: TGTGCCAGCAGTCTGACTAGTACCCAAGAGACCCAGTACTTC.